This T cell receptor (beta chain) was recovered during a study of blood T cell repertoires in COVID-19. Study as a whole: From T cells, B-cell-depleted T cells, or PBMCs came the material, which was cDNA or gDNA.

The length of the CDR3 is 14 residues. Trimming took off 1 base at V and 4 bases at J, with 7 bases between the two ends. CDR1 is MGHDK, CDR2 SYGVNS, per germline. The table came from immunoSEQ multiplex PCR; TCRdb's copy has only in-frame clones and leaves some out. The sample lists about 81,000 clones, about 80% seen once, with roughly 14% in the top ten. Specimen: peripheral blood. The sequence derives from a human donor in a cohort sampled during active COVID-19. The chain has TRBV25-1 and TRBJ2-2; weak D call: TRBD1 (5 bases). CDR3 coding DNA: TGTGCCAGCAGTGAATCCAGGGCCACCGGGGAGCTGTTTTTT. As protein: CASSESRATGELFF.